This T cell receptor (beta chain) was sequenced in a study of T cells in Graves' hyperthyroidism and ophthalmopathy. Findings and caveats of the study: Peripheral blood also featured most of the thyroid clonotypes expanded above 0.001.

The sample holds one count of this clonotype. The antigen remains unidentified. It is likely a read error, because the conserved phenylalanine at the end of the CDR3 is missing. The limits of the CDR3 on the DNA are not certain, so only TCRdb's listed CDR3 is given. From RNA transcripts, TCR beta CDR3 regions were amplified. TCR CDR3 underwent first-round RT-PCR with the HTBI primer set. TCRdb reprocessed the multiplex PCR reads with MiXCR, giving one entry per CDR3 protein. The table has fewer than 550,000 distinct CDR3 sequences, approximately 25% seen once. The CDR3 length is 15 residues, termini included. Germline V gives CDR1 MNHEY, CDR2 SVGAGI.

The chain has TRBV6-5 and TRBJ1-1; the listed D gene, TRBD1, was not tested against the DNA. This TCR was recovered from a young woman with Graves' ophthalmopathy. Sequenced: blood. This CDR3 reads CASSSDNRVSTEACY.